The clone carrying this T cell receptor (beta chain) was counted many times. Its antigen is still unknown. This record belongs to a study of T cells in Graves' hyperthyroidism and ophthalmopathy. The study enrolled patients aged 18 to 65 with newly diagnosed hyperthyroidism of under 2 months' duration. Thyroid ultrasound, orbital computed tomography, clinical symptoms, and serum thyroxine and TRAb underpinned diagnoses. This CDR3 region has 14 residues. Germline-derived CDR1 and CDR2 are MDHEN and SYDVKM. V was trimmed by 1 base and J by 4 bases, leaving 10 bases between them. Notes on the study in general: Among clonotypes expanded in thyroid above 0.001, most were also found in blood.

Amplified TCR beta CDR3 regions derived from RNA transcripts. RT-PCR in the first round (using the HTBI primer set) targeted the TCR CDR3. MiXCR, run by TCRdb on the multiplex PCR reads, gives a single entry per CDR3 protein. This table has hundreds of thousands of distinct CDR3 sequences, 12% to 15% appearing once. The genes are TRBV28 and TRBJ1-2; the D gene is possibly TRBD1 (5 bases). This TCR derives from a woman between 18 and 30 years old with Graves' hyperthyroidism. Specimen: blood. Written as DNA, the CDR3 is TGTGCCAGCAGTTTATCCGACAGTCCCTATGGCTACACCTTC. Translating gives CASSLSDSPYGYTF.